This T cell receptor beta chain was identified in a study of CD8 T cells in Susac syndrome. CD8+ and CD4+ T cells taken from blood had their TCR beta sequenced. Roughly 0.45 to 1 ug RNA was reverse transcribed with random hexamers. MiXCR, applied by TCRdb to the immunoSEQ multiplex PCR reads, yields one record per CDR3 protein. The sample includes under 85,000 distinct CDR3 sequences, roughly 94% seen only once; the top ten take 0.56%. In germline, CDR1 is DFQATT, CDR2 SNEGSKA (reference sequence). This CDR3 has 14 residues. V lost 3 bases, J lost 6 bases, and 18 bases lay in between. The receptor was isolated from a human donor with multiple sclerosis. Specimen: CD8+ T cells from PBMCs. The V call is TRBV20-1, the J call TRBJ2-7, with D perhaps matching TRBD2 (6 bases). CDR3 DNA: TGCAGTGCTAGGGCCCATACTAGCTCGGTCGAGCAGTACTTC. Amino acids: CSARAHTSSVEQYF.